One and the same sample provided the 14 T cell receptor beta chains below, sequenced in a study of blood T cell repertoires in COVID-19. Profiled with immunoSEQ multiplex PCR; TCRdb holds only in-frame clones, not every one. Of some 250,000 clones listed, less than 90% are singletons. What was sequenced was peripheral blood. All receptors derive from a man aged 30-40 years with active or convalescent COVID-19.

CDR3 protein: CASTYDTFEAFF. The DNA for the CDR3 is TGTGCCAGTACCTATGACACGTTCGAAGCTTTCTTT. The rearrangement joins TRBV19 to TRBJ1-1; D not resolved. The germline V and J ends were trimmed by 7 bases and 8 bases, with 14 bases remaining between them. The CDR3 covers 12 residues. CDR1 and CDR2 from the germline V gene are LNHDA and SQIVND (reference sequence).

This clone was picked up many times. The gene calls are TRBV3-1 (or the pseudogene TRBV3-2) and TRBJ1-4; 8 bases line up with TRBD1. This CDR3 spans 18 amino acids. V trimming: 4 bases; J trimming: 0 bases; junction bases outside the gene matches: 10. From germline, CDR1 is LGHDT and CDR2 YNNKEL (reference sequence). This chain's CDR3 is CASSRQQGGDATNEKLFF. The CDR3 nucleotides read TGTGCCAGCAGCCGACAACAGGGGGGAGATGCAACTAATGAAAAACTGTTTTTT.

The chain carries TRBV6-2 or TRBV6-3 and TRBJ2-2; TRBD1 matches at 7 bases. The CDR3 loop spans 15 amino acids. Looked up from germline, CDR1 is MNHEY and CDR2 is SVGEGT. V lost 5 bases to trimming and J lost 0 bases; unmatched junction nucleotides: 3. CDR3 DNA: TGTGCCAGCAGTCGCCAGGGGGCGAACACCGGGGAGCTGTTTTTT. This sequence encodes CASSRQGANTGELFF.

The chain uses TRBV9 and TRBJ2-2; the D is unclear. Germline values: CDR1 SGDLS, CDR2 YYNGEE. Trimming cost V 2 bases and J 0 bases, with 8 bases left between them. The CDR3 runs to 15 residues. The CDR3 region has the DNA TGTGCCAGCAGCGTCTCTACCGCGAACACCGGGGAGCTGTTTTTT. Encoded protein: CASSVSTANTGELFF.

This clone was detected once. As DNA, the CDR3 is TGTGCCAGCAGCCAAGCAGGCGACAACACCGGGGAGCTGTTTTTT. It is translated as CASSQAGDNTGELFF. The chain carries TRBV4-2 and TRBJ2-2; D gene uncertain. The CDR3 loop spans 15 amino acids. Trimming stripped 1 base from V and 2 bases from J, with 8 bases between. CDR1 is LGHNA and CDR2 is YNFKEQ in the germline V gene.

V gene TRBV6-2 or TRBV6-3 combines with J gene TRBJ2-7; 7 positions agree with TRBD1. The junction had 9 bases not matched to a gene; V was cut back by 6 bases and J by 7 bases. The CDR3 is 13 residues long. Germline values: CDR1 MNHEY, CDR2 SVGEGT. CDR3 in DNA: TGTGCCAGCAGCATATTCCTGACAGGGGAGCAGTACTTC. It specifies CASSIFLTGEQYF.

A remark on this clone: Germline and junction disagree at one end, which may indicate a read error. This chain joins TRBV27 and TRBJ1-1; the D is unclear. Germline V CDR1 and CDR2: MNHEY, SMNVEV (reference sequence). This CDR3 contains 12 residues. The chain's CDR3 is CASSLWGGPAIF. In DNA form, the CDR3 reads TGTGCCAGCAGTTTATGGGGAGGGCCGGCAATATTT.

This sequence joins TRBV27 and TRBJ2-7; 9 bases fit TRBD1. The trim removed 5 bases at V and 4 bases at J, leaving 6 bases unmatched. This CDR3 is 14 amino acids long. Germline CDR1 and CDR2: MNHEY and SMNVEV (reference sequence). CDR3 coding DNA: TGTGCCAGCAGTCCAACCGGGACAGGGTACGAGCAGTACTTC. This sequence encodes CASSPTGTGYEQYF.

V and J are TRBV27 and TRBJ2-7; no reliable D call. Germline V lookup: CDR1 MNHEY, CDR2 SMNVEV (reference sequence). The CDR3 contains 13 residues. V gave up 7 bases and J gave up 2 bases, with 12 bases separating them. CDR3 protein: CASIGPDTYEQYF. The DNA of the CDR3 is TGTGCCAGCATTGGGCCAGACACCTACGAGCAGTACTTC.

The table lists this clone with a few counts. This chain uses TRBV7-3 with TRBJ1-2, with D tentatively TRBD1 (6 bases). Trimming removed 0 bases at V and 5 bases at J, with 10 bases between. CDR1 is SGHTA and CDR2 is FQGTGA in the germline V gene. This CDR3 is built from 14 residues. The CDR3 DNA reads TGTGCCAGCAGCTTAACCCGGACAGATTATGGCTACACCTTC. This gives the protein CASSLTRTDYGYTF.

The J gene is TRBJ1-2, the V gene TRBV9; 9 nucleotides align to TRBD1. The CDR3 loop spans 14 amino acids. The germline CDR1 and CDR2 sequences are SGDLS and YYNGEE. J was trimmed by 2 bases and V by 3 bases; bases with no gene match: 2. In DNA form, the CDR3 reads TGTGCCAGCAGCGGTACAGGGGGCAACTATGGCTACACCTTC. This gives the protein CASSGTGGNYGYTF.

The chain combines TRBV7-2 with TRBJ1-6; D is unresolved. The CDR3 sequence is 16 residues long. CDR1 and CDR2 from the germline V gene are SGHTA and FQGNSA. The germline V and J ends were trimmed by 2 bases and 0 bases, with 8 bases remaining between them. The CDR3 DNA reads as TGTGCCAGCAGCTTACTGCCCAGCTCCTATAATTCACCCCTCCACTTT. Amino acids: CASSLLPSSYNSPLHF.

The rearrangement links TRBV2 to TRBJ2-7, with 8 nucleotides matching TRBD2. Germline V gives CDR1 SNHLY, CDR2 FYNNEI. J gave up 9 bases and V 6 bases, and 10 bases lay outside the gene matches. The CDR3 covers 13 residues. The CDR3 spells CASSETSGGGQYF. The CDR3 DNA reads as TGTGCCAGCAGCGAAACTAGCGGCGGTGGGCAGTACTTC. The whole variable domain, remainder taken from reference TRBV2 and TRBJ2-7, is EPEVTQTPSHQVTQMGQEVILRCVPISNHLYFYWYRQILGQKVEFLVSFYNNEISEKSEIFDDQFSVERPDGSNFTLKIRSTKLEDSAMYFCASSETSGGGQYFGPGTRLTVT.

This chain uses TRBV6-4 with TRBJ1-1, with 7 bases identical to TRBD1. The CDR3 consists of 16 residues. Germline-derived CDR1 and CDR2 are MRHNA and SNTAGT. V shed 2 bases, J shed 0 bases, and the junction held 6 bases outside the gene matches. CDR3 sequence (DNA): TGTGCCAGCAGTGACACCCGACAGGGTATGAACACTGAAGCTTTCTTT. Its translation is CASSDTRQGMNTEAFF.